The sequence of this TCR beta chain was determined in a study of radiation and T cells in renal cell carcinoma. The CDR3 length is 14 residues. V lost 1 base and J 5 bases, leaving 12 bases between the germline ends. Germline-derived CDR1 and CDR2 are SGHDT and YYEEEE. Time point given: blood 4 weeks post-SBRT, at nephrectomy. Sample treatment: 15 Gy SBRT to primary tumor, nephrectomy 4 weeks later. Nephrectomy followed 15 Gy stereotactic body radiation by 4 weeks. Serial blood draws occurred at baseline and 2 and 4 weeks post-SBRT. The repertoire was sequenced with immunoSEQ multiplex PCR; TCRdb's copy has only in-frame clones and lacks some. Here the sample spans about 73,000 clones, approximately 87% being singletons.

The chain couples TRBV5-6 to TRBJ2-5; perhaps TRBD1 as D (6 bases). The material sequenced was blood, taken from a patient whose treatment included radiotherapy and nephrectomy. The TCR sequence derives from an older woman with renal cell carcinoma. CDR3 region: CASSLKQGRETQYF. The DNA for the CDR3 is TGTGCCAGCAGCTTGAAACAGGGTAGGGAGACCCAGTACTTC.